A single TCR beta chain is shown here with its context. Its matching antigen is unknown. Trimming removed 9 bases at V and 3 bases at J, with 20 bases between. The CDR3 contains 15 residues. Looked up from germline, CDR1 is MNHNS and CDR2 is SASEGT. This entry comes from a study of OX40 agonist ivuxolimab in advanced cancers. Looking at the study overall: At doses from 0.01 to 10 mg/kg, patients were given intravenous ivuxolimab every 2 weeks. One hepatocellular carcinoma and a couple of cutaneous melanoma patients partially responded.

Findings and caveats of the study: Circulating CD4+ and CD8+ T cells showed clonal expansion by week 6 at 0.1 to 3.0 mg/kg. Individuals who were partial responders at 0.1-3.0 mg/kg had clonal expansion that ranked among the lowest.

The table came from immunoSEQ multiplex PCR; TCRdb's copy has only in-frame clones and leaves some out. The table lists about 27,000 clones, roughly four fifths of them singletons. Sequenced material: CD4+ or CD8+ T cells sorted from blood, taken in a trial of the OX40 agonist ivuxolimab. The chain employs TRBV6-1 and TRBJ1-2, with D perhaps TRBD1 (5 bases). This receptor was taken from an adult with an advanced solid tumor such as melanoma, head and neck, liver or kidney cancer. CDR3 protein: CASSLPGMGDYGYTF. The CDR3 region has the DNA TGTGCCAGTAGTCTGCCAGGGATGGGTGACTATGGCTACACCTTC.